A single sample gave rise to the 6 T cell receptor beta chains below, sequenced in a study of breast tumors, draining lymph nodes, adjacent tissues (dated by TCRdb to the mid-2010s). Lymph node samples were obtained from the axillary draining lymph nodes of breast cancer patients. Library preparation used multiplex PCR. TCRdb names Illumina HiSeq 2000 as the instrument used. Clones were called with MiXCR by TCRdb after fastp trimmed the public reads at Q25, and only in-frame beta chains were retained. Under each unique CDR3 protein, matching rows form one entry showing the most common genes and DNA. This sample comprises tens of thousands of distinct CDR3 sequences, roughly 30% of them detected only once. Of the sample, over 8% falls within the top ten clones. Source material: axillary lymph node tissue. Receptor source: a female donor with breast cancer. Some clones in this sample may be carry-over from other donors' samples.

A remark on this clonotype: One end of the junction fails to match germline, which may point to a read error. The J gene is TRBJ2-6, the V gene TRBV2, with D maybe TRBD1 (5 bases). The V gene's germline CDR1 is SNHLY and CDR2 FYNNEI. The CDR3 runs 14 residues. The CDR3 DNA follows: TGTGCCAGCAGGAACATACAGGAAACCAACGTCCCGACTTTC. The encoded protein is CASRNIQETNVPTF.

This clonotype was detected many times. The gene calls are TRBV6-5 and TRBJ1-6, with a weak D call TRBD1 (6 bases). This CDR3 is built from 15 residues. Trimming shortened V by 6 bases and J by 7 bases, and 16 bases separated the two germline ends. From germline, CDR1 is MNHEY and CDR2 SVGAGI. The CDR3 loop is CASSLLPDRNSPLHF. The CDR3 DNA reads as TGTGCCAGCAGCCTTCTCCCTGACAGGAATTCACCCCTCCACTTT.

CDR3 bases: TGTGCCAGCAGCTCTAGCGGGAGTGCCAATGAGCAGTTCTTC. It is translated as CASSSSGSANEQFF. The chain uses TRBV12-3 or TRBV12-4 and TRBJ2-1, with TRBD2 matching 10 bases. Unmatched junction bases numbered 5, after V lost 6 bases and J lost 6 bases. This CDR3 has 14 amino acids.

Remarks on this clonotype: Here the CDR3 omits its conserved ending phenylalanine or tryptophan, so a read error is the likely source. The rearrangement uses TRBV19 and TRBJ2-2, with D possibly being TRBD2 (6 bases). This CDR3 is 15 amino acids long. Germline lookup yields CDR1 LNHDA and CDR2 SQIVND (reference sequence). The CDR3 here is CASSSWDSDTGGLFL. Written as DNA, the CDR3 is TGTGCCAGTAGTAGCTGGGACTCAGACACCGGGGGGCTGTTTCTT.

The chain recombines TRBV27 with TRBJ2-2; the D gene is possibly TRBD2 (6 bases). The length of the CDR3 is 14 residues. V lost 2 bases and J lost 4, with 8 bases in between. Germline V gene lookup returns CDR1 MNHEY and CDR2 SMNVEV (reference sequence). In DNA form, the CDR3 reads TGTGCCAGCAGTTTAGTCGGGAGCACCGGGGAGCTGTTTTTT. It encodes CASSLVGSTGELFF.

A few counts support this clonotype. No conserved phenylalanine or tryptophan ends this CDR3, so it is likely a read error. CDR3 protein: CASNAPNTEAFL. DNA of the CDR3: TGTGCCAGCAACGCGCCCAACACTGAAGCTTTCCTT. The chain is built from TRBV7-2 and TRBJ1-1, with D unresolved. The CDR3 length is 12 residues. Trimming removed 7 bases from V and 2 bases from J, with 8 bases in between. Looked up from germline, CDR1 is SGHTA and CDR2 is FQGNSA.